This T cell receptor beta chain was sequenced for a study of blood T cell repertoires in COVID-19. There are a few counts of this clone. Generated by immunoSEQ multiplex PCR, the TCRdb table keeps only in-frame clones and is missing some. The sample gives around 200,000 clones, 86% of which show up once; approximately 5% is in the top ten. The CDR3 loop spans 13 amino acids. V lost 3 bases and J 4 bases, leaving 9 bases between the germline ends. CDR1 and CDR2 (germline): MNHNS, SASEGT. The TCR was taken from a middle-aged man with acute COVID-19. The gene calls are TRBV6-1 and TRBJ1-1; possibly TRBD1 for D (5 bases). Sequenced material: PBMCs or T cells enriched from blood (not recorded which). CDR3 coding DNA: TGTGCCAGCAGTGATTTGGGGGGCACTGAAGCTTTCTTT. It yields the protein CASSDLGGTEAFF.